The 29 T cell receptor beta chains below were found in one sample sequenced in a study of blood T cell repertoires in COVID-19. The method was immunoSEQ multiplex PCR; TCRdb's version includes in-frame clones alone and lacks a portion of them. The sample carries about 250,000 clones, more than 70% recorded once. The specimen was peripheral blood. The receptor source for this set is a woman in her 30s with COVID-19, enrolled during active disease.

The V gene is TRBV13, the J gene TRBJ1-4, with D hard to call. CDR1 is PRHDT and CDR2 is FYEKMQ in the germline V gene (reference sequence). There are 13 residues in the CDR3. V was shortened by 5 bases and J by 3 bases, with 7 bases between the two germline ends. This CDR3 is CASSGRANEKLFF. CDR3 DNA: TGTGCCAGCAGCGGCCGGGCTAATGAAAAACTGTTTTTT.

The chain employs TRBV3-1 (or the pseudogene TRBV3-2) and TRBJ2-1, with D perhaps TRBD2 (6 bases). Germline CDR1 is LGHDT and CDR2 is YNNKEL (reference sequence). The CDR3 contains 12 residues. The V end was cut by 1 base, the J end by 8 bases, with 6 bases between. CDR3 amino acids: CASSQGGDEQFF. In nucleotides, the CDR3 is TGTGCCAGCAGCCAAGGGGGGGATGAGCAGTTCTTC.

V and J are TRBV19 and TRBJ1-2; 12 bases agree with TRBD1. Trimming removed 5 bases from V and 7 bases from J; junction bases left unmatched: 11. Germline loops: CDR1 LNHDA, CDR2 SQIVND (reference sequence). The CDR3 has 16 amino acids. This chain's CDR3 is CASSDQPGQGAFGYTF. The CDR3 nucleotides read TGTGCCAGTAGTGATCAACCGGGACAGGGGGCTTTTGGCTACACCTTC.

This chain joins TRBV4-2 and TRBJ1-5; tentatively, D is TRBD1 (5 bases). The V gene's germline CDR1 is LGHNA and CDR2 YNFKEQ. Trimming took 0 bases from V and 2 from J, leaving 11 bases between them. This CDR3 spans 16 amino acids. The CDR3 spells CASSQEGGARNQPQHF. CDR3 bases: TGTGCCAGCAGCCAAGAGGGAGGGGCGCGCAATCAGCCCCAGCATTTT.

This rearrangement joins TRBV6-5 to TRBJ2-3; possibly TRBD2 for D (6 bases). CDR3 size: 15 residues. From germline, CDR1 is MNHEY and CDR2 SVGAGI. V gave up 6 bases and J gave up 1 base, with 14 bases separating them. In nucleotides, the CDR3 is TGTGCCAGCAGCCCCCTGCGGGGAGGCACAGATACGCAGTATTTT. Protein product: CASSPLRGGTDTQYF.

V is TRBV7-2 and J is TRBJ2-7; D remains ambiguous. Germline V lookup: CDR1 SGHTA, CDR2 FQGNSA. Trimming stripped 4 bases from V and 2 bases from J, with 18 bases between. This CDR3 region has 16 residues. CDR3 region: CASSSARSFTTYEQYF. CDR3 bases: TGTGCCAGCAGCTCGGCTCGGAGCTTCACGACCTACGAGCAGTACTTC.

This clone is a singleton in its sample. This rearrangement joins TRBV19 to TRBJ1-2, with D possibly TRBD1 on 6 matching bases. CDR1 and CDR2 from the germline V gene are LNHDA and SQIVND (reference sequence). Trimming took 7 bases from V and 8 from J, leaving 20 bases between them. This CDR3 spans 14 amino acids. CDR3 sequence (DNA): TGTGCCAGTATCCCCGGGGGGACATCTTCAGGCTACACCTTC. Protein product: CASIPGGTSSGYTF. Together with reference TRBV19 and TRBJ1-2, the CDR3 gives the full variable domain: DGGITQSPKYLFRKEGQNVTLSCEQNLNHDAMYWYRQDPGQGLRLIYYSQIVNDFQKGDIAEGYSVSREKKESFPLTVTSAQKNPTAFYLCASIPGGTSSGYTFGSGTRLTVV.

Notes on this clone: The junction does not match germline at one end; this may be a read error. The chain has TRBV11-3 and TRBJ2-4, with D possibly being TRBD2 (6 bases). Germline V lookup: CDR1 SGHNT, CDR2 YENEEA. The CDR3 consists of 14 residues. The CDR3 DNA follows: TGTGCCACCAGCCAGGGCGGGATGGAAAACATTCAGTACTTC. This encodes CATSQGGMENIQYF.

The V gene is TRBV27, the J gene TRBJ2-1, with TRBD2 matching 7 bases. J gave up 3 bases and V 5 bases, and 7 bases lay outside the gene matches. The CDR3 loop spans 15 amino acids. Germline CDR1 and CDR2: MNHEY and SMNVEV (reference sequence). The CDR3 protein is CASSPRLADYNEQFF. The CDR3 DNA follows: TGTGCCAGCAGTCCACGCCTAGCGGACTACAATGAGCAGTTCTTC.

The chain carries TRBV5-6 and TRBJ2-5, with 7 bases fitting TRBD2. Looked up from germline, CDR1 is SGHDT and CDR2 is YYEEEE. The CDR3 covers 17 residues. The V gene end was trimmed by 4 bases and the J gene end by 5 bases; junction bases not matched to a gene: 17. The CDR3 sequence: CASSPYGRGTSGETQYF. CDR3 in DNA: TGTGCCAGCAGCCCCTACGGGCGGGGGACCTCGGGGGAGACCCAGTACTTC.

This clone occurred once. Compared with germline, one end of the junction differs, possibly owing to a read error. This chain joins TRBV7-7 and TRBJ2-5, with 9 bases that match TRBD2. Looked up from germline, CDR1 is SSHAT and CDR2 is FNYEAQ (reference sequence). CDR3 size: 17 residues. For the CDR3, the DNA is TGTGCTAGCAGCCTCCTCAGCTTGCGGGAGGGAGAAGAGACCCAGTACTTC. This gives the protein CASSLLSLREGEETQYF. The full variable domain, completed using reference TRBV7-7 and TRBJ2-5, is GAGVSQSPRYKVTKRGQDVTLRCDPISSHATLYWYQQALGQGPEFLTYFNYEAQPDKSGLPSDRFSAERPEGSISTLTIQRTEQRDSAMYRCASSLLSLREGEETQYFGPGTRLLVL.

Note on this clone: A junction boundary mismatches the germline segment, possibly from a read error. The V call is TRBV5-1, the J call TRBJ2-1, with TRBD1 matching 12 bases. The CDR3 consists of 13 residues. Germline V lookup: CDR1 SGHRS, CDR2 YFSETQ. CDR3 bases: TGCGCCAGCAGCTTCGGGACAGGGGGCGCGGGGCTCTTC. Translation: CASSFGTGGAGLF.

A word on this clone: Germline and junction disagree at one end, which may indicate a read error. The rearrangement joins TRBV7-7 to TRBJ2-3; 13 bases match TRBD2. Germline V gene lookup returns CDR1 SSHAT and CDR2 FNYEAQ (reference sequence). This CDR3 contains 16 residues. DNA of the CDR3: TGTGCTAGCAGCCCGAGACTAGCGGGAGGATCCGATACGCAGTATTTT. Residues: CASSPRLAGGSDTQYF.

This clone was observed a single time. V usage is TRBV5-1 and J usage is TRBJ2-7, with 10 bases fitting TRBD2. This CDR3 has 14 amino acids. The V gene's germline CDR1 is SGHRS and CDR2 YFSETQ. Trimming cost V 3 bases and J 4 bases; bases outside gene matches: 4. CDR3 bases: TGCGCCAGCAGCTATAGCGGGGGGATGTACGAGCAGTACTTC. This gives the protein CASSYSGGMYEQYF.

V usage is TRBV6-5 and J usage is TRBJ1-2, with TRBD1 matching 7 bases. Germline V CDR1 and CDR2: MNHEY, SVGAGI. V trimming: 6 bases; J trimming: 8 bases; junction bases outside the gene matches: 9. The CDR3 consists of 13 residues. CDR3 DNA sequence: TGTGCCAGCAGCCAACCACAGGGGCGCGGCTACACCTTC. Translated: CASSQPQGRGYTF.

The chain joins TRBV19 to TRBJ1-2; D gene uncertain. Trimming stripped 6 bases from V and 4 bases from J, with 15 bases between. The CDR3 loop spans 14 amino acids. CDR1 is LNHDA, CDR2 SQIVND, per germline (reference sequence). CDR3 nucleotides: TGTGCCAGTAGACCATCGGGGTTTGCCTATGGCTACACCTTC. Translating gives CASRPSGFAYGYTF.

The chain employs TRBV4-1 and TRBJ2-1; 15 bases agree with TRBD2. Trimming removed 4 bases from V and 6 bases from J; junction bases left unmatched: 13. CDR1 is MGHRA, CDR2 YSYEKL, per germline. The CDR3 extends over 19 amino acids. The CDR3 is CASSPNYLGTSGRPNEQFF. The CDR3 DNA reads as TGCGCCAGCAGCCCGAATTACCTAGGGACTAGCGGGAGGCCCAATGAGCAGTTCTTC.

This clone was observed a single time. The CDR3 sequence is CASSSRVSPVYAGELFF. As DNA, the CDR3 is TGTGCCAGCAGCTCCAGGGTCTCCCCGGTGTACGCCGGGGAGCTGTTTTTT. The chain carries TRBV7-9 and TRBJ2-2; D is perhaps TRBD1 (5 bases). The ends were cut back, 4 bases at V and 6 bases at J, with 21 bases in the middle. Germline V gives CDR1 SEHNR, CDR2 FQNEAQ (reference sequence). The CDR3 extends over 17 amino acids. Full variable domain (rest looked up from reference TRBV7-9 and TRBJ2-2): DTGVSQNPRHKITKRGQNVTFRCDPISEHNRLYWYRQTLGQGPEFLTYFQNEAQLEKSRLLSDRFSAERPKGSFSTLEIQRTEQGDSAMYLCASSSRVSPVYAGELFFGEGSRLTVL.

The chain couples TRBV13 to TRBJ1-5; 7 positions match TRBD1. The CDR3 totals 17 residues. CDR1 and CDR2 from the germline V gene are PRHDT and FYEKMQ (reference sequence). The V gene end was trimmed by 5 bases and the J gene end by 6 bases; junction bases not matched to a gene: 16. DNA of the CDR3: TGTGCCAGCAGCGTCCGGGACAGAAATGGGGTGAGTCAGCCCCAGCATTTT. This translates into CASSVRDRNGVSQPQHF.

This clone was found a few times. The chain has TRBV4-3 and TRBJ2-2; maybe TRBD2 (5 bases). The germline V and J ends were trimmed by 1 base and 4 bases, with 13 bases remaining between them. The CDR3 is 16 amino acids. Germline CDR1 and CDR2: LGHNA and YSLEER. The CDR3 DNA reads as TGCGCCAGCAGCCAAGGGCCAGCGGAAGTCACCGGGGAGCTGTTTTTT. It translates to CASSQGPAEVTGELFF.

The chain links TRBV28 to TRBJ1-1; 8 bases are a match to TRBD1. This CDR3 region has 15 residues. Per the germline V gene, CDR1 is MDHEN and CDR2 is SYDVKM. V was pared by 3 bases and J by 3 bases, with 6 bases of the junction left unmatched. The CDR3 sequence: CASSLPGGWYTEAFF. CDR3 nucleotide sequence: TGTGCCAGCAGTTTGCCAGGGGGCTGGTACACTGAAGCTTTCTTT.

This clone was seen just once. This CDR3 reads CAWSETGFGYTF. CDR3 coding DNA: TGTGCCTGGAGTGAGACAGGGTTTGGCTACACCTTC. This chain links TRBV30 with TRBJ1-2; 7 positions agree with TRBD1. J gave up 7 bases and V 1 base, and 3 bases lay outside the gene matches. CDR3 length: 12 amino acids. CDR1 GTSNPN and CDR2 SVGIG come from the germline V gene (reference sequence).

The CDR3, as DNA: TGCGCCAGCAGCAACGACGGACAGGGGCGGATGACTGAAGCTTTCTTT. Protein product: CASSNDGQGRMTEAFF. The V call is TRBV5-1, the J call TRBJ1-1; 9 bases are a match to TRBD1. The CDR3 runs 16 residues. With 4 bases clipped from V and 5 bases from J, the junction kept 12 bases outside the gene matches. Per germline, CDR1 SGHRS and CDR2 YFSETQ.

This CDR3 reads CASSHRVEGYTF. The CDR3 region has the DNA TGTGCCAGTAGCCACAGGGTGGAGGGCTACACCTTC. The rearrangement uses TRBV19 and TRBJ1-2; weak D call: TRBD1 (6 bases). In germline, CDR1 is LNHDA, CDR2 SQIVND (reference sequence). V gave up 6 bases and J gave up 8 bases, with 13 bases separating them. This CDR3 is 12 amino acids long.

This CDR3 reads CASSPRIPYEQYV. CDR3 coding DNA: TGTGCCAGCAGCCCCAGAATCCCCTACGAGCAGTACGTC. This rearrangement joins TRBV5-5 to TRBJ2-7; unclear D gene. There are 13 residues in the CDR3. V lost 4 bases and J 2 bases, leaving 10 bases between the germline ends. The V gene's germline CDR1 is SGHKS and CDR2 YYEKEE (reference sequence).

The V gene is TRBV2, the J gene TRBJ2-7, with D unclear. Per germline, CDR1 SNHLY and CDR2 FYNNEI. The CDR3 spans 12 residues. V was pared by 2 bases and J by 3 bases, with 5 bases between. CDR3 in amino acids: CASSELYYEQYF. The CDR3 bases are TGTGCCAGCAGTGAATTGTACTACGAGCAGTACTTC.

The chain has TRBV15 and TRBJ2-4; 7 bases agree with TRBD2. This CDR3 spans 13 amino acids. J was trimmed by 14 bases and V by 5 bases; bases with no gene match: 12. Germline loops: CDR1 LNHNV, CDR2 YYDKDF (reference sequence). In DNA, the CDR3 is TGTGCCACCAGCCCTTTACCAGCGGGGATTAAGTACTTC. Translated, it gives CATSPLPAGIKYF.

This clone was seen only once. This chain joins TRBV5-4 and TRBJ1-6; 7 bases match TRBD1. This CDR3 has 17 residues. Germline values: CDR1 SGHNT, CDR2 YYREEE (reference sequence). Germline trimming cut 3 bases from V and 9 bases from J; bases unmatched to any gene: 15. The CDR3 is CASSYQWAGGIGSPLHF. The CDR3 bases are TGTGCCAGCAGCTATCAATGGGCAGGGGGGATTGGTTCACCCCTCCACTTT.

On this clone itself: One end of the junction varies from germline; a read error may be responsible. The genes are TRBV12-3 or TRBV12-4 and TRBJ2-1; 9 bases match TRBD1. This CDR3 has 12 amino acids. CDR3 in amino acids: CASSSVGGTGLF. CDR3 sequence (DNA): TGTGCCAGCAGTTCGGTGGGGGGGACAGGGCTCTTC.